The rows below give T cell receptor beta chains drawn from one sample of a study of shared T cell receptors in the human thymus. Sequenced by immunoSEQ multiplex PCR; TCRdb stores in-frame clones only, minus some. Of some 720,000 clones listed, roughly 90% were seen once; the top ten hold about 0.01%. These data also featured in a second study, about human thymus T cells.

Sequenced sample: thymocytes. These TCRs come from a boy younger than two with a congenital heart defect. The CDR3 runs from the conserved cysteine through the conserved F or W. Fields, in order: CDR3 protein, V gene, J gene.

cdr3_aa: CAWSVRPSEEGSYNEQFF; v_call: TRBV30; j_call: TRBJ2-1
cdr3_aa: CAISEAAGGREQFF; v_call: TRBV10-3; j_call: TRBJ2-1
cdr3_aa: CASSQGVGQGDRRYGYTF; v_call: TRBV4-3; j_call: TRBJ1-2
cdr3_aa: CASTIGGGPLSYEQYF; v_call: TRBV6-4; j_call: TRBJ2-7
cdr3_aa: CASSYGPGVGETQYF; v_call: TRBV6-5; j_call: TRBJ2-5
cdr3_aa: CAWSRDFDGTEAFF; v_call: TRBV30; j_call: TRBJ1-1
cdr3_aa: CASSRHRVTGELFF; v_call: TRBV7-8; j_call: TRBJ2-2
cdr3_aa: CASSFPQGTGVMNTEAFF; v_call: TRBV28; j_call: TRBJ1-1
cdr3_aa: CASSERRDSYEQYF; v_call: TRBV2; j_call: TRBJ2-7
cdr3_aa: CASRPGLPENEQFF; v_call: TRBV2; j_call: TRBJ2-1
cdr3_aa: CTSSHYSDLDTQYF; v_call: TRBV1; j_call: TRBJ2-3
cdr3_aa: CASSPRPGTSGAYEQYF; v_call: TRBV4-1; j_call: TRBJ2-7
cdr3_aa: CASSLLGGKNNEQFF; v_call: TRBV7-4; j_call: TRBJ2-1
cdr3_aa: CASSFSLGAETQYF; v_call: TRBV11-2; j_call: TRBJ2-5
cdr3_aa: CASSFGWTSGRTDTQYF; v_call: TRBV11-2; j_call: TRBJ2-3
cdr3_aa: CASRNDRTNTGELFF; v_call: TRBV6-5; j_call: TRBJ2-2
cdr3_aa: CASSTLTGAGELFF; v_call: TRBV11-2; j_call: TRBJ2-2
cdr3_aa: CASSQELSGTYEQYF; v_call: TRBV4-2; j_call: TRBJ2-7
cdr3_aa: CASSWGGPRGYNEQFF; v_call: TRBV11-3; j_call: TRBJ2-1
cdr3_aa: CASSDSLAGGGNEQFF; v_call: TRBV9; j_call: TRBJ2-1
cdr3_aa: CASSLGWTDGYTF; v_call: TRBV7-9; j_call: TRBJ1-2
cdr3_aa: CASSLNGGLAGGGSYEQYF; v_call: TRBV28; j_call: TRBJ2-7
cdr3_aa: CASSRANRGHGYTF; v_call: TRBV7-9; j_call: TRBJ1-2
cdr3_aa: CASSLEGMSYGYTF; v_call: TRBV11-1; j_call: TRBJ1-2
cdr3_aa: CASSPSRGNTEAFF; v_call: TRBV28; j_call: TRBJ1-1